The 15 T cell receptor beta chains below come from one sample, sequenced in a study of T cell responses to AZD1222 COVID-19 vaccine. The assay was immunoSEQ multiplex PCR, and TCRdb's table has in-frame clones only and misses some. The top ten hold roughly 2.3% of the sample, which has some 90,000 clones, under 90% seen once. Here the sequenced sample was peripheral blood, taken on day 0 of AZD1222 vaccination. The receptors come from an adult in good health.

The V and J genes are TRBV6-6 and TRBJ1-3, with TRBD1 matching 8 bases. Germline assignment: CDR1 MNHNY and CDR2 SVGAGI (reference sequence). V gave up 5 bases and J gave up 3 bases; unmatched junction bases: 9. The CDR3 runs to 16 residues. Here the CDR3 reads CASSTNRGMDGNTIYF. CDR3 bases: TGTGCCAGCAGTACGAACAGGGGGATGGATGGAAACACCATATATTTT.

This chain links TRBV5-1 with TRBJ1-1; D ambiguous. Deletions cut 0 bases from V and 6 bases from J, with 9 bases between. Germline lookup yields CDR1 SGHRS and CDR2 YFSETQ. The CDR3 runs 13 residues. CDR3 region: CASSLEISSEAFF. CDR3 sequence (DNA): TGCGCCAGCAGCTTGGAAATATCCTCTGAAGCTTTCTTT.

The CDR3 DNA follows: TGTGCCAGCAGCCACTCCTCTAGCGGGGGGTTCTACGAGCAGTACTTC. It encodes CASSHSSSGGFYEQYF. The chain couples TRBV4-2 to TRBJ2-7; TRBD2 matches 11 bases. CDR1 and CDR2 from the germline V gene are LGHNA and YNFKEQ. V gave up 3 bases and J gave up 3 bases; unmatched junction bases: 7. This CDR3 region has 16 residues.

The sample holds one count of this clone. This sequence joins TRBV11-2 and TRBJ1-6, with a tentative D call TRBD1 (5 bases). CDR1 is SGHAT and CDR2 is FQNNGV in the germline V gene. The CDR3 is made up of 16 amino acids. Trimming removed 0 bases from V and 4 bases from J, with 10 bases in between. CDR3 in DNA: TGTGCCAGCAGCTTAGAGCCGGCAGGGTATAATTCACCCCTCCACTTT. This translates into CASSLEPAGYNSPLHF.

The CDR3 region is CASSSPRTDSSYEQYF. The CDR3 DNA reads TGTGCCAGCAGCTCACCCCGGACGGACAGCTCCTACGAGCAGTACTTC. This chain joins TRBV7-9 and TRBJ2-7; D perhaps matches TRBD1 (6 bases). Trimming left V 4 bases short and J 0 bases short, with 16 bases between. Germline V CDR1 and CDR2: SEHNR, FQNEAQ (reference sequence). The CDR3 extends over 16 amino acids.

The chain joins TRBV6-5 to TRBJ2-3; no clear D gene. Germline loops: CDR1 MNHEY, CDR2 SVGAGI. Trimming pared 2 bases from V and 4 bases from J, leaving 10 bases between. This CDR3 comprises 14 residues. The CDR3 nucleotides are TGTGCCAGCAGTTACCTGGATGGGGCAGATACGCAGTATTTT. Translated, it gives CASSYLDGADTQYF.

V gene TRBV19 combines with J gene TRBJ1-2; possible D gene TRBD1, 6 bases. The germline V and J ends were trimmed by 9 bases and 1 base, with 12 bases remaining between them. This CDR3 contains 13 residues. The germline V gene has CDR1 LNHDA and CDR2 SQIVND (reference sequence). The CDR3 protein is CASPGQFNYGYTF. In nucleotides, the CDR3 is TGTGCCAGCCCTGGACAGTTTAACTATGGCTACACCTTC. Full variable domain (remainder filled in from reference TRBV19 and TRBJ1-2): DGGITQSPKYLFRKEGQNVTLSCEQNLNHDAMYWYRQDPGQGLRLIYYSQIVNDFQKGDIAEGYSVSREKKESFPLTVTSAQKNPTAFYLCASPGQFNYGYTFGSGTRLTVV.

The J gene is TRBJ1-6, the V gene TRBV5-1, with D possibly TRBD1 on 5 matching bases. V was clipped by 5 bases and J by 10 bases, with 22 bases between them. The CDR3 contains 16 residues. Germline CDR1 is SGHRS and CDR2 is YFSETQ. The CDR3, as DNA: TGCGCCAGCAGTCGTTGGGGTGGACAAGGGGACTCACCCCTCCACTTT. Translated, it gives CASSRWGGQGDSPLHF.

The chain has TRBV7-9 and TRBJ1-2; 8 nucleotides match TRBD1. V dropped 3 bases and J dropped 6; count of bases not matched to a gene: 3. CDR3 length equals 13 residues. Germline lookup yields CDR1 SEHNR and CDR2 FQNEAQ (reference sequence). The CDR3 bases are TGTGCCAGCAGCTTCGGACAGGGAGATGGCTACACCTTC. This gives the protein CASSFGQGDGYTF.

The V call is TRBV18, the J call TRBJ1-5, with TRBD1 matching 7 bases. The germline V gene encodes CDR1 KGHSH and CDR2 LQKENI. The trim removed 3 bases at V and 5 bases at J, leaving 7 bases unmatched. This CDR3 comprises 15 residues. In DNA, the CDR3 is TGTGCCAGCTCACCTTCGACAGGGCGGGATCAGCCCCAGCATTTT. It yields the protein CASSPSTGRDQPQHF.

The chain couples TRBV7-3 to TRBJ2-1; D is uncertain. The length of the CDR3 is 13 residues. Per germline, CDR1 SGHTA and CDR2 FQGTGA. The V and J ends lost 3 bases and 4 bases respectively, with 7 bases between them. In DNA form, the CDR3 reads TGTGCCAGCAGCTTGGGTTCTTACAATGAGCAGTTCTTC. Translation: CASSLGSYNEQFF.

The genes are TRBV11-2 and TRBJ2-7; 9 bases are shared with TRBD2. This CDR3 has 15 amino acids. The trim removed 2 bases at V and 3 bases at J, leaving 5 bases unmatched. Germline CDR1 SGHAT, CDR2 FQNNGV. The CDR3 DNA reads TGTGCCAGCAGCTTAAACTTAGCGGGGGTCTACGAGCAGTACTTC. Amino acids: CASSLNLAGVYEQYF.

CDR3 coding DNA: TGTGCCAGCAGTGCCAATCTAGCGGGAGGCACAGATACGCAGTATTTT. This translates into CASSANLAGGTDTQYF. This chain connects TRBV6-1 to TRBJ2-3; 10 nucleotides align to TRBD2. This CDR3 spans 16 amino acids. J gave up 1 base and V 4 bases, and 5 bases lay outside the gene matches. The germline V gene encodes CDR1 MNHNS and CDR2 SASEGT.

This rearrangement joins TRBV19 to TRBJ1-5; 8 bases match TRBD1. Losses at the gene ends were 5 bases for V and 6 bases for J; bases not matched to a gene: 6. The CDR3 totals 14 residues. Germline lookup yields CDR1 LNHDA and CDR2 SQIVND (reference sequence). The CDR3 DNA reads as TGTGCCAGTAGTTCAACAGGGGGTGGTCAGCCCCAGCATTTT. It translates to CASSSTGGGQPQHF.

The chain is built from TRBV7-2 and TRBJ2-1; possible D gene TRBD1, 5 bases. V was shortened by 3 bases and J by 7 bases, with 13 bases between the two germline ends. Germline V gene data show CDR1 as SGHTA and CDR2 as FQGNSA. The CDR3 has 14 residues. CDR3 bases: TGTGCCAGCAGCTTCGATTCGGACAATAATGAGCAGTTCTTC. Translating it yields CASSFDSDNNEQFF.